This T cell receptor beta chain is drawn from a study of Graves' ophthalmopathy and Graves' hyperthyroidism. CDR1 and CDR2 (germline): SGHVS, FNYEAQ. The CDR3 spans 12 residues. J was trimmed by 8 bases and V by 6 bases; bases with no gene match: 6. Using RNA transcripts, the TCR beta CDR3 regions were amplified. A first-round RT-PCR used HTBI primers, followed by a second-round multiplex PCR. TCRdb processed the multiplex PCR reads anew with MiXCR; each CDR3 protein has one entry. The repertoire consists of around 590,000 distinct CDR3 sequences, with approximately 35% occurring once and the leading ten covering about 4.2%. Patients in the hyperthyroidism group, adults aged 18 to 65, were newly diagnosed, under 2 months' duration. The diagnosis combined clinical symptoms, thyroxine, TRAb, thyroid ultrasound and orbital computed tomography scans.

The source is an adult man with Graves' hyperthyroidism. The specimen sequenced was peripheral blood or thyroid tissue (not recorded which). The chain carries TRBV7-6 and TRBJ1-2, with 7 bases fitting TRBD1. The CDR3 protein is CASREGAGGYTF. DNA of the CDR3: TGTGCCAGCAGAGAGGGGGCGGGGGGCTACACCTTC.